A single sample is the source of the 14 T cell receptor beta chains below, sequenced in a study of cytomegalovirus exposure and HLA in healthy donors. The PCR used 60 Vbeta and 13 Jbeta primers. The assay was immunoSEQ multiplex PCR, and TCRdb's table has in-frame clones only and misses some. The sample gives about 110,000 clones, approximately 82% of which show up once; approximately 23% is in the top ten. The sequencing sample was made of PBMCs. The receptors were sampled from a man aged 25-40 years in good health and CMV-seropositive.

V is TRBV6-1 and J is TRBJ1-2; a possible D gene is TRBD1 (5 bases). The V end was cut by 1 base, the J end by 2 bases, with 20 bases between. Per germline, CDR1 MNHNS and CDR2 SASEGT. CDR3 length: 18 amino acids. CDR3 DNA sequence: TGTGCCAGCAGTGAAGTGGTGTGGGGGGGGGTTTCCAACTATGGCTACACCTTC. Translated, it gives CASSEVVWGGVSNYGYTF.

The V gene is TRBV29-1, the J gene TRBJ1-2, with 7 positions matching TRBD1. V shed 6 bases and J 9 bases; nucleotides not matched to a gene: 4. Germline V CDR1 and CDR2: SQVTM, ANQGSEA. The CDR3 runs 10 residues. CDR3 sequence (DNA): TGCAGCGTGCAGGGGGACAGCTACACCTTC. Protein product: CSVQGDSYTF.

The sample holds many counts of this clone. The chain has TRBV5-6 and TRBJ1-2; 8 nucleotides line up with TRBD1. Losses at the gene ends were 7 bases for V and 6 bases for J; bases not matched to a gene: 5. The CDR3 consists of 12 residues. Germline V gene data show CDR1 as SGHDT and CDR2 as YYEEEE. In DNA, the CDR3 is TGTGCCAGCGGACAGGGCGGCGATGGCTACACCTTC. This gives the protein CASGQGGDGYTF.

This chain joins TRBV2 and TRBJ2-5; 7 nucleotides align to TRBD2. Germline V gene lookup returns CDR1 SNHLY and CDR2 FYNNEI. The CDR3 has 14 residues. V lost 4 bases and J lost 0; bases outside the gene matches: 2. CDR3 residues: CASSGTSYQETQYF. The CDR3 coding sequence is TGTGCCAGCAGTGGGACTAGTTACCAAGAGACCCAGTACTTC.

This clone has only one observation. The genes are TRBV14 and TRBJ2-5; TRBD2 is a possible D gene (6 bases). This CDR3 has 16 residues. Trimming took 4 bases from V and 1 from J, leaving 16 bases between them. The V gene's germline CDR1 is SGHDN and CDR2 FVKESK. The CDR3 reads CASSLMDYPLQETQYF. The CDR3 DNA reads as TGTGCCAGCAGCCTAATGGACTACCCCCTCCAAGAGACCCAGTACTTC.

This clone is a singleton in its sample. The V call is TRBV7-2, the J call TRBJ2-2, with 8 bases matching TRBD1. Trimming cost V 5 bases and J 0 bases; bases outside gene matches: 11. This CDR3 comprises 18 residues. Per the germline V gene, CDR1 is SGHTA and CDR2 is FQGNSA. In DNA form, the CDR3 reads TGTGCCAGCAGCCACCCACCCCGGACAGGGACGAACACCGGGGAGCTGTTTTTT. This codes for CASSHPPRTGTNTGELFF.

The chain uses TRBV4-1 and TRBJ2-3, with 15 bases aligning to TRBD2. CDR3 length: 18 residues. After removal of 3 bases from V and 5 bases from J, the junction contained 9 bases not matched to a gene. Germline CDR1 and CDR2: MGHRA and YSYEKL. The CDR3 here is CASSHRTSGGADQDTQYF. CDR3 in DNA: TGCGCCAGCAGCCACCGGACTAGCGGGGGGGCTGATCAAGATACGCAGTATTTT.

This sequence joins TRBV2 and TRBJ1-1; 11 positions match TRBD1. The CDR3 is made up of 15 amino acids. CDR1 is SNHLY, CDR2 FYNNEI, per germline. V gave up 0 bases and J gave up 4 bases; unmatched junction bases: 1. The CDR3 loop is CASSEAGQGVTEAFF. CDR3 bases: TGTGCCAGCAGTGAAGCGGGACAGGGGGTCACTGAAGCTTTCTTT.

J is TRBJ2-7 and V is TRBV5-4; 9 bases match TRBD2. V dropped 4 bases and J dropped 3; count of bases not matched to a gene: 14. The CDR3 is 17 residues long. Germline-derived CDR1 and CDR2 are SGHNT and YYREEE (reference sequence). The CDR3, as DNA: TGTGCCAGCAGCGCCCCCGGGCCTAGCGGGACACACTACGAGCAGTACGTC. This encodes CASSAPGPSGTHYEQYV.

CDR3 DNA sequence: TGTGCCAGCAGCCGGGACAGGTCGTTCACAGATACGCAGTATTTT. Protein sequence: CASSRDRSFTDTQYF. This sequence joins TRBV2 and TRBJ2-3; 8 nucleotides line up with TRBD1. The CDR3 totals 15 residues. The trim removed 6 bases at V and 2 bases at J, leaving 7 bases unmatched. CDR1 is SNHLY and CDR2 is FYNNEI in the germline V gene.

The gene calls are TRBV11-3 and TRBJ2-7; a weak D match, TRBD2 (5 bases). V lost 3 bases and J lost 4, with 10 bases in between. The CDR3 spans 13 residues. Germline V CDR1 and CDR2: SGHNT, YENEEA. For the CDR3, the DNA is TGTGCCAGCAGCTTCCGGACGGGATACGAGCAGTACTTC. It encodes CASSFRTGYEQYF.

The J gene is TRBJ2-7, the V gene TRBV11-3; a possible D gene is TRBD1 (6 bases). V was trimmed by 1 base and J by 3 bases, leaving 16 bases between them. Germline CDR1 reads SGHNT; CDR2 reads YENEEA. The CDR3 is 16 residues long. The CDR3 sequence: CASSLGPPGQSYEQYV. The CDR3 nucleotides are TGTGCCAGCAGCTTAGGTCCCCCCGGACAGAGCTACGAGCAGTACGTC.

This chain links TRBV29-1 with TRBJ1-1, with 9 bases fitting TRBD1. This CDR3 is 12 amino acids long. Trimming removed 7 bases from V and 7 bases from J; junction bases left unmatched: 7. Germline values: CDR1 SQVTM, CDR2 ANQGSEA. CDR3 in amino acids: CSAVQGAGEAFF. CDR3 bases: TGCAGCGCCGTACAGGGGGCTGGTGAAGCTTTCTTT.

This clone showed up just a few times. The rearrangement joins TRBV5-4 to TRBJ2-1; 7 nucleotides match TRBD2. This CDR3 is built from 16 residues. Germline CDR1 is SGHNT and CDR2 is YYREEE (reference sequence). The V segment lost 0 bases and the J segment 4 bases; nucleotides outside the gene matches: 7. CDR3 residues: CASSLGGASGYNEQFF. In DNA form, the CDR3 reads TGTGCCAGCAGCTTGGGTGGGGCTAGCGGATACAATGAGCAGTTCTTC.